Listed below are T cell receptor beta chains from one sample, sequenced in a study of blood T cell repertoires in COVID-19. Method: immunoSEQ multiplex PCR; TCRdb's copy keeps in-frame clones and lacks some. The sample has 130,000 to 150,000 clones, 80% to 90% seen once; the top ten hold 35% to 40%. Material: peripheral blood. The source is a human donor in a cohort sampled during active COVID-19. Each CDR3 is given with its conserved first and last residue. Fields, in order: J gene, V gene, CDR3 protein.

J: TRBJ1-4; V: TRBV5-6; CDR3: CASSLGAGTNEKLFF
J: TRBJ1-6; V: TRBV19; CDR3: CASSTPTTGSNSPLHF
J: TRBJ2-1; V: TRBV10-3; CDR3: CAITGGRGTSYNEQFF
J: TRBJ1-5; V: TRBV30; CDR3: CAWSVVVGDAQHF
J: TRBJ2-5; V: TRBV11-1; CDR3: CASSSGGSGGETQYF
J: TRBJ1-1; V: TRBV6-8; CDR3: CASSYLDWNTEAFF
J: TRBJ1-2; V: TRBV6-2/TRBV6-3; CDR3: CASSTFAGLGYTF
J: TRBJ2-3; V: TRBV10-3; CDR3: CAISERERGGDTQYF
J: TRBJ1-6; V: TRBV19; CDR3: CASSAGTGPSSPLHF
J: TRBJ2-1; V: TRBV5-4; CDR3: CASSRLAGTLRGEQFF
J: TRBJ2-5; V: TRBV9; CDR3: CASSVEGAVETQYF
J: TRBJ2-2; V: TRBV19; CDR3: CASARDRATGELFF
J: TRBJ2-4; V: TRBV15; CDR3: CATSRDRGDPLAKNIQYF
J: TRBJ1-2; V: TRBV5-1; CDR3: CASSPPGQAFGYTF
J: TRBJ1-2; V: TRBV7-9; CDR3: CASELGTAEPPKYGYTF
J: TRBJ2-2; V: TRBV10-3; CDR3: CAISKNRLLNTGELFF
J: TRBJ1-2; V: TRBV28; CDR3: CASSTRTIYGYTF
J: TRBJ1-2; V: TRBV30; CDR3: CAWSVLRVGVGGYTF
J: TRBJ1-4; V: TRBV7-9; CDR3: CASSVTGGTGNEKLFF
J: TRBJ2-7; V: TRBV27; CDR3: CASLKSASGAYEQYF
J: TRBJ2-7; V: TRBV7-2; CDR3: CASSDLGRWGYEQYF
J: TRBJ2-5; V: TRBV15; CDR3: CATSTRGGGETQYF
J: TRBJ2-1; V: TRBV4-3; CDR3: CASSQETAGGINEQFF
J: TRBJ1-5; V: TRBV18; CDR3: CASSPQGASQPQHF
J: TRBJ2-5; V: TRBV3-1/TRBV3-2; CDR3: CASSPAAGTSGRDKTQYF
J: TRBJ2-5; V: TRBV30; CDR3: CAWTPSGQETQYF
J: TRBJ2-1; V: TRBV24-1; CDR3: CATSDPTSGYNEQFF
J: TRBJ2-5; V: TRBV18; CDR3: CASSPLGVLETQYF
J: TRBJ1-3; V: TRBV30; CDR3: CAWGQASSGNTIYF
J: TRBJ1-2; V: TRBV2; CDR3: CASSEPPGTGDDGYTF
J: TRBJ1-3; V: TRBV9; CDR3: CASSLGGLTGNTIYF
J: TRBJ2-3; V: TRBV5-1; CDR3: CASSSWTGGAGGDTQYF
J: TRBJ1-2; V: TRBV4-1; CDR3: CASSQETGGYGYTF
J: TRBJ2-2; V: TRBV7-8; CDR3: CASSLVGDTGELFF
J: TRBJ1-6; V: TRBV7-2; CDR3: CASSHGGALGSPLHF
J: TRBJ1-1; V: TRBV10-3; CDR3: CAISYTGEAEAFF
J: TRBJ2-5; V: TRBV6-2/TRBV6-3; CDR3: CASSYPGLAVETQYF
J: TRBJ2-2; V: TRBV5-1; CDR3: CASSLAGQGLGTGELFF
J: TRBJ1-1; V: TRBV10-3; CDR3: CAISVGQGMNTEAFF
J: TRBJ1-1; V: TRBV11-2; CDR3: CASSFTSAGVNTEAFF
J: TRBJ1-3; V: TRBV12-3/TRBV12-4; CDR3: CASSTSSGNTIYF
J: TRBJ2-3; V: TRBV19; CDR3: CATLSMAGVGDTQYF
J: TRBJ1-6; V: TRBV10-3; CDR3: CAITEGQGRGSPLHF
J: TRBJ1-1; V: TRBV5-6; CDR3: CASSPGSGTLNTEAFF
J: TRBJ1-4; V: TRBV19; CDR3: CASSIQRITNEKLFF
J: TRBJ2-1; V: TRBV7-9; CDR3: CASSLANGGRSHEQFF
J: TRBJ2-2; V: TRBV6-5; CDR3: CASSYGTGPTGELFF
J: TRBJ1-1; V: TRBV19; CDR3: CASSQQVNTEAFF
J: TRBJ1-1; V: TRBV7-9; CDR3: CASSSSGTGITEAFF
J: TRBJ2-7; V: TRBV5-1; CDR3: CASSRSLGAYEQYF